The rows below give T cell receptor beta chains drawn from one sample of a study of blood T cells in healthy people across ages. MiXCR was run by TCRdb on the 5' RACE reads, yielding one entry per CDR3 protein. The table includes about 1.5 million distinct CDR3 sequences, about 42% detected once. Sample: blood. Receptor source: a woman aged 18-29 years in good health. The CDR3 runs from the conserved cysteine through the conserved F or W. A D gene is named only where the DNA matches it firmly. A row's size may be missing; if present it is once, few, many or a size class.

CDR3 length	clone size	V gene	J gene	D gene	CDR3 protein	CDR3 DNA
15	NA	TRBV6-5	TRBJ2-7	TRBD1	CASSYSWTGDYEQYF	TGTGCCAGCAGTTACTCTTGGACAGGGGACTACGAGCAGTACTTC
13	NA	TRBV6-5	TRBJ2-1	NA	CASSATRFYEQFF	TGTGCCAGCAGTGCGACTAGATTCTATGAGCAGTTCTTC
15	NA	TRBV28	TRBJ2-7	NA	CASSLERGTSYEQYF	TGTGCCAGCAGTCTGGAGAGAGGGACCTCCTACGAGCAGTACTTC
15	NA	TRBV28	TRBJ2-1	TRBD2	CVATTGLAGDNEQFF	TGTGTCGCGACAACAGGGCTAGCGGGAGACAATGAGCAGTTCTTC
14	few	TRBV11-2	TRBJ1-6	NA	CASSLDPGVSPLHF	TGTGCCAGCAGCTTAGATCCGGGGGTCTCACCCCTCCACTTT
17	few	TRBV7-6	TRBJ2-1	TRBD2	CASSLNSGGLSYNEQFF	TGTGCCAGCAGCTTAAATAGCGGGGGGTTATCCTACAATGAGCAGTTCTTC
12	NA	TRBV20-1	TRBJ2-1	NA	CSRRGRQETQFF	TGCAGCCGGAGGGGTAGACAAGAGACCCAGTTCTTC
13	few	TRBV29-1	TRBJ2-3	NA	CSVGRGAPDTQYF	TGCAGCGTTGGGAGGGGGGCGCCAGATACGCAGTATTTT
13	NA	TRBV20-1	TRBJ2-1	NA	CSAPGATYNEQFF	TGCAGTGCCCCGGGGGCGACATATAATGAGCAGTTCTTC
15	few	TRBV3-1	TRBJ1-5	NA	CASSQVGGSNQPQHF	TGTGCCAGCAGCCAAGTGGGTGGAAGCAATCAGCCCCAGCATTTT
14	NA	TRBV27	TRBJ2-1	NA	CASSDSLSYNEQFF	TGTGCCAGCAGTGACTCGCTCTCCTACAATGAGCAGTTCTTT
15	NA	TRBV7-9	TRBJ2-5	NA	CASSPTAVWGFFQYF	TGTGCCAGCAGCCCAACAGCGGTCTGGGGGTTTTTTCAGTACTTC
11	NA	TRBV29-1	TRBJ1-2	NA	CSVERVNGYTF	TGCAGCGTTGAGAGAGTGAATGGCTACACCTTC
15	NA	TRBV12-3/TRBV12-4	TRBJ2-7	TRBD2	CASRYGTSETYEQYF	TGTGCCAGCAGATATGGGACTAGCGAAACCTACGAGCAGTACTTC
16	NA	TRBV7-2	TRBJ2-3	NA	CASSLGISPSTDTQYF	TGTGCCAGCAGCTTAGGTATTAGCCCCAGCACAGATACGCAGTATTTT
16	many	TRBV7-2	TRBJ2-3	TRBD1	CASSPPTGSSTDTQYF	TGTGCCAGCAGCCCCCCGACAGGGTCTAGCACAGATACGCAGTATTTT
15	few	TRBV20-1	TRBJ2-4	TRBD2	CSASKPTAGVNIQYF	TGCAGTGCTTCCAAACCTACTGCGGGGGTCAACATTCAGTACTTC
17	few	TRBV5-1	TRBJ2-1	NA	CASSLAERPSSYNEQFF	TGCGCCAGCAGCTTGGCCGAAAGGCCGAGCTCCTACAATGAGCAGTTCTTC
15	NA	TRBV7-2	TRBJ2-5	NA	CASSLSGGGRETQYF	TGTGCCAGCAGCCTATCCGGGGGCGGTCGGGAGACCCAGTACTTC
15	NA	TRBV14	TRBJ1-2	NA	CAGSQEAGPNYGYTF	TGTGCCGGCAGCCAAGAGGCGGGCCCTAACTATGGCTACACCTTC
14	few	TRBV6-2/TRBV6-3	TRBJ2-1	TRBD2	CASSYSPGGNEQFF	TGTGCCAGCAGTTACTCACCCGGGGGGAATGAGCAGTTCTTC
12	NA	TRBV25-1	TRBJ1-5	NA	CASSEENQPQHF	TGTGCCAGCAGTGAAGAGAATCAGCCCCAGCATTTT
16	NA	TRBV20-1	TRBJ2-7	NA	CSARDKSTGAFHEQYF	TGCAGTGCTAGAGATAAGTCGACAGGAGCATTCCACGAGCAGTACTTC
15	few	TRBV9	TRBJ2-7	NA	CASSVGGTAGYEQYF	TGTGCCAGCAGCGTAGGCGGGACCGCGGGCTACGAGCAGTACTTC
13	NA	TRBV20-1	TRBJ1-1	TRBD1	CSASFQGGTEAFF	TGCAGTGCTAGCTTCCAGGGGGGGACTGAAGCTTTCTTT
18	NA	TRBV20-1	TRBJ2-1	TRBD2	CSATTRDYLRGGMLEQFF	TGCAGTGCTACGACCCGGGACTACCTACGCGGAGGGATGCTTGAGCAGTTCTTC
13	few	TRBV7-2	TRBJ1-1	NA	CASRYPGARGAFF	TGTGCCAGCAGGTACCCCGGGGCTCGGGGAGCTTTCTTT
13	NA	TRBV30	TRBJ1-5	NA	CAWSADSKQPQHF	TGTGCCTGGAGTGCCGACAGTAAACAGCCCCAGCATTTT
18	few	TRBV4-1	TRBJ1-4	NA	CASSPKSAGLRTAEKLFF	TGCGCCAGCAGCCCTAAATCCGCAGGGCTGAGAACAGCCGAAAAACTGTTTTTT
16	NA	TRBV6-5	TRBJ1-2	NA	CASSYDRLSANYGYTF	TGTGCCAGCAGTTACGACAGGCTAAGTGCGAACTATGGCTACACCTTC
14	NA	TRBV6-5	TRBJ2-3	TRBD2	CASRAGVGSDTQYF	TGTGCCAGCCGAGCGGGAGTAGGTTCAGATACGCAGTATTTT
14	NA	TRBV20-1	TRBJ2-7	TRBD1	CSASWTGNYNEQYF	TGCAGTGCTAGTTGGACAGGGAATTACAATGAGCAGTACTTC
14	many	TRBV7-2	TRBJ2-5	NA	CASSLRTSQETQYF	TGTGCCAGCAGCTTAAGGACGAGTCAGGAGACCCAGTACTTC
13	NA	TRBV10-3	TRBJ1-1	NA	CAISESEDAEAFF	TGTGCCATCAGTGAGTCGGAGGACGCTGAAGCTTTCTTT
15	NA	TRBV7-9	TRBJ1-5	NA	CASSYGLGYNQPQHF	TGTGCCAGCAGCTACGGACTCGGCTACAATCAGCCCCAGCATTTT
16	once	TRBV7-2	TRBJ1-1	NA	CASSPDWGAFNTEAFF	TGTGCCAGCAGCCCGGACTGGGGGGCTTTCAACACTGAAGCTTTCTTT
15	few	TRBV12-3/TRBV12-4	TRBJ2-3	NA	CASSSPRWAEDTQYF	TGTGCCAGCAGTTCTCCCCGGTGGGCCGAAGATACGCAGTATTTT
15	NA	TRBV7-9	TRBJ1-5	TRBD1	CASSNRGQGNQPQHF	TGTGCCAGCAGCAACAGGGGGCAAGGCAATCAGCCCCAGCATTTT
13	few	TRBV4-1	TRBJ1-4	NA	CASSQAVREKLFF	TGCGCCAGCAGCCAAGCGGTACGGGAAAAACTGTTTTTT
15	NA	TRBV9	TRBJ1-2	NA	CASSVVAGPNYGYTF	TGTGCCAGCAGCGTAGTGGCAGGGCCTAACTATGGCTACACCTTC
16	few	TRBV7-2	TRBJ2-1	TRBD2	CASSSQGLASYNEQFF	TGTGCCAGCAGCTCTCAGGGACTAGCCTCCTACAATGAGCAGTTCTTC
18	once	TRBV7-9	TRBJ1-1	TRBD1	CAGSLVGAQGVLNTEAFF	TGTGCCGGCAGCTTAGTCGGCGCACAGGGGGTGCTGAACACTGAAGCTTTCTTT
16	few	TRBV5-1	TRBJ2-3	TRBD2	CASSRGAGGFTDTQYF	TGCGCCAGCAGCCGGGGTGCGGGAGGGTTCACAGATACGCAGTATTTT
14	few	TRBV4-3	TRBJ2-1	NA	CASSQETRGYEQFF	TGCGCCAGCAGCCAAGAGACTAGGGGGTATGAGCAGTTCTTC
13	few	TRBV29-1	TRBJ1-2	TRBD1	CGVLETGGWGYTF	TGCGGCGTTCTTGAAACAGGGGGCTGGGGCTACACCTTC
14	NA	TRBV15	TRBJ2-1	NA	CATSKRRFYDEQFF	TGTGCCACCAGTAAACGACGGTTCTACGATGAGCAGTTCTTC
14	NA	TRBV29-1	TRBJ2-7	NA	CSVEGGTWAYEQYF	TGCAGCGTTGAAGGGGGGACTTGGGCCTACGAGCAGTACTTC
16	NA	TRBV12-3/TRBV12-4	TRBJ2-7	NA	CASSLFDFSSYNEQYF	TGTGCCAGCAGTTTATTCGACTTTAGCTCCTACAATGAGCAGTACTTC
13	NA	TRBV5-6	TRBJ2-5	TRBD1	CATSVTGTNEQYF	TGTGCCACCTCGGTGACAGGGACCAATGAGCAGTACTTC
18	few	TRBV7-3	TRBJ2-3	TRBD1	CASSVTGGPPTSTDTQYF	TGTGCCAGCAGCGTGACAGGGGGCCCTCCGACTAGCACAGATACGCAGTATTTT
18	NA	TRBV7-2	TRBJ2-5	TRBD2	CASSARLFGGGADETQYF	TGTGCCAGCAGCGCCCGACTCTTTGGCGGGGGGGCGGATGAGACCCAGTACTTC